Each of the 29 T cell receptor beta chains below was sequenced from the same sample in a study of brain T cells in children with intractable seizures. This table comes from immunoSEQ multiplex PCR, and its TCRdb copy is limited to in-frame clones, with some not included. The top ten hold about 4% of the sample, which has around 100,000 clones, 94% seen once. Source: peripheral blood, taken at surgery. The receptors were sampled from a boy younger than two with hemimegalencephaly and intractable seizures.

The rearrangement links TRBV11-3 to TRBJ2-1; no reliable D call. The germline V and J ends were trimmed by 5 bases and 3 bases, with 8 bases remaining between them. The CDR3 contains 13 residues. The germline V gene encodes CDR1 SGHNT and CDR2 YENEEA. CDR3 residues: CASSRSSYNEQFF. For the CDR3, the DNA is TGTGCCAGCAGCCGATCGAGCTACAATGAGCAGTTCTTC.

This clone was picked up one time. The V and J genes are TRBV5-1 and TRBJ1-1; 10 bases line up with TRBD1. Trimming cost V 0 bases and J 11 bases; bases outside gene matches: 10. Per germline, CDR1 SGHRS and CDR2 YFSETQ. The CDR3 is 15 amino acids. The CDR3 sequence is CASSLALPGQGSAFF. CDR3 nucleotide sequence: TGCGCCAGCAGCTTGGCCCTTCCGGGACAGGGGTCGGCTTTCTTT.

This chain links TRBV27 with TRBJ1-6; 7 bases match TRBD1. J was trimmed by 7 bases and V by 1 base; bases with no gene match: 4. The CDR3 covers 15 residues. CDR1 MNHEY and CDR2 SMNVEV come from the germline V gene (reference sequence). This CDR3 reads CASSLWDSGNSPLHF. CDR3 DNA sequence: TGTGCCAGCAGTTTATGGGACAGCGGCAATTCACCCCTCCACTTT.

V and J are TRBV5-1 and TRBJ2-1; D tentatively fits TRBD1 or TRBD2 (5 bases each). CDR3 length: 14 residues. Per germline, CDR1 SGHRS and CDR2 YFSETQ. V gave up 2 bases and J gave up 8 bases, with 14 bases separating them. For the CDR3, the DNA is TGCGCCAGCAGCTTTGAACGGGGCCGGGATGAGCAGTTCTTC. This sequence encodes CASSFERGRDEQFF.

This clone occurred once. This chain connects TRBV19 to TRBJ2-2; 8 bases are a match to TRBD2. Germline V lookup: CDR1 LNHDA, CDR2 SQIVND (reference sequence). The CDR3 runs to 15 residues. V was pared by 5 bases and J by 2 bases, with 4 bases of the junction left unmatched. Here the CDR3 reads CASSHSGSNTGELFF. The CDR3 DNA reads TGTGCCAGTAGTCACAGCGGGAGTAACACCGGGGAGCTGTTTTTT.

The gene calls are TRBV4-2 and TRBJ2-4; D gene ambiguous. Germline V CDR1 and CDR2: LGHNA, YNFKEQ. The CDR3 loop spans 11 amino acids. V was trimmed by 1 base and J by 6 bases, leaving 1 base between them. The CDR3 protein is CASSQGNIQYF. For the CDR3, the DNA is TGTGCCAGCAGCCAAGGAAACATTCAGTACTTC.

V is TRBV18 and J is TRBJ1-4, with D perhaps matching TRBD1 (6 bases). Per germline, CDR1 KGHSH and CDR2 LQKENI. Trimming removed 1 base at V and 4 bases at J, with 19 bases between. The CDR3 length is 18 residues. CDR3 sequence (DNA): TGTGCCAGCTCACCACTATTTTATGGACAGCTTGATAATGAAAAACTGTTTTTT. It translates to CASSPLFYGQLDNEKLFF.

The V and J genes are TRBV7-3 and TRBJ1-6, with D possibly matching TRBD1 (6 bases). The CDR3 sequence is 15 residues long. With 4 bases removed from V and 5 bases from J, the gap between germline ends came to 12 bases. CDR1 is SGHTA, CDR2 FQGTGA, per germline. CDR3 in DNA: TGTGCCAGCAGCTCAAATAACAGGGATAATTCACCCCTCCACTTT. As protein: CASSSNNRDNSPLHF.

The J gene is TRBJ2-4, the V gene TRBV19; TRBD1 might be the D (5 bases). CDR3 size: 16 residues. CDR1 LNHDA and CDR2 SQIVND come from the germline V gene (reference sequence). Trimming removed 0 bases from V and 4 bases from J, with 13 bases in between. The CDR3 DNA reads TGTGCCAGTAGTATAGAGGTAGGGGTGGATAAAAACATTCAGTACTTC. This gives the protein CASSIEVGVDKNIQYF. Full variable domain (outside the CDR3, taken from reference TRBV19 and TRBJ2-4): DGGITQSPKYLFRKEGQNVTLSCEQNLNHDAMYWYRQDPGQGLRLIYYSQIVNDFQKGDIAEGYSVSREKKESFPLTVTSAQKNPTAFYLCASSIEVGVDKNIQYFGAGTRLSVL.

The rearrangement links TRBV27 to TRBJ2-7; D perhaps matches TRBD2 (5 bases). Germline loops: CDR1 MNHEY, CDR2 SMNVEV (reference sequence). V gave up 5 bases and J gave up 1 base, with 21 bases separating them. CDR3 length: 17 amino acids. The CDR3 DNA reads TGTGCCAGCAGTGCCTTATCTGGAGCGGTTATGTCCTACGAGCAGTACTTC. As protein: CASSALSGAVMSYEQYF.

J is TRBJ1-1 and V is TRBV27, with 10 bases fitting TRBD1. The CDR3 contains 15 residues. The germline V gene encodes CDR1 MNHEY and CDR2 SMNVEV (reference sequence). Losses at the gene ends were 5 bases for V and 5 bases for J; bases not matched to a gene: 8. Here the CDR3 reads CASSRRQGAMTEAFF. In nucleotides, the CDR3 is TGTGCCAGCAGTAGAAGACAGGGGGCAATGACTGAAGCTTTCTTT.

The chain joins TRBV4-1 to TRBJ2-1, with a weak D call TRBD2 (5 bases). CDR1 and CDR2 (germline): MGHRA, YSYEKL. The CDR3 is made up of 17 amino acids. V shed 0 bases and J shed 0 bases, with 12 bases lying between them. This chain's CDR3 is CASSQDIGGFSYNEQFF. DNA for the CDR3: TGCGCCAGCAGCCAAGACATCGGAGGTTTCTCCTACAATGAGCAGTTCTTC.

V is TRBV10-3 and J is TRBJ2-1; D is possibly TRBD2 (7 bases). The germline V gene has CDR1 ENHRY and CDR2 SYGVKD. Trimming cost V 0 bases and J 5 bases, with 14 bases left between them. The CDR3 totals 16 residues. CDR3 region: CAISESAGTSNNEQFF. The CDR3 DNA is TGTGCCATCAGTGAGTCAGCGGGGACAAGCAACAATGAGCAGTTCTTC.

The chain links TRBV6-6 to TRBJ2-7; 10 bases map to TRBD1. The CDR3 totals 15 residues. Trimming cost V 0 bases and J 4 bases; bases outside gene matches: 3. The germline CDR1 and CDR2 sequences are MNHNY and SVGAGI (reference sequence). The CDR3 reads CASSYSTGGEYEQYF. In DNA, the CDR3 is TGTGCCAGCAGTTACTCGACAGGGGGCGAGTACGAGCAGTACTTC.

The chain combines TRBV30 with TRBJ1-6; TRBD1 matches 7 bases. Trimming cost V 2 bases and J 2 bases; bases outside gene matches: 3. Germline-derived CDR1 and CDR2 are GTSNPN and SVGIG (reference sequence). The CDR3 spans 15 residues. DNA for the CDR3: TGTGCCTGGAGTCGACAGGGAGCCTATAATTCACCCCTCCACTTT. Protein sequence: CAWSRQGAYNSPLHF. The variable domain in full, with the rest retrieved from reference TRBV30 and TRBJ1-6, is SQTIHQWPATLVQPVGSPLSLECTVEGTSNPNLYWYRQAAGRGLQLLFYSVGIGQISSEVPQNLSASRPQDRQFILSSKKLLLSDSGFYLCAWSRQGAYNSPLHFGNGTRLTVT.

The genes are TRBV11-3 and TRBJ2-5; a possible D gene is TRBD2 (6 bases). The CDR3 runs 14 residues. The V end was cut by 4 bases, the J end by 5 bases, with 14 bases between. Germline CDR1 SGHNT, CDR2 YENEEA. Here the CDR3 DNA reads TGTGCCAGCAGCTCGGAGGGCCTCAGGGAGACCCAGTACTTC. Protein: CASSSEGLRETQYF. The whole variable domain, filled in from reference TRBV11-3 and TRBJ2-5, reads EAGVVQSPRYKIIEKKQPVAFWCNPISGHNTLYWYLQNLGQGPELLIRYENEEAVDDSQLPKDRFSAERLKGVDSTLKIQPAELGDSAVYLCASSSEGLRETQYFGPGTRLLVL.

In this sample, this clone turned up once. The CDR3 sequence: CASSHRGLAPGITNMQYF. DNA for the CDR3: TGTGCCAGCAGCCACCGGGGACTAGCGCCTGGAATTACGAACATGCAGTATTTT. The chain combines TRBV4-2 with TRBJ2-3; 10 bases match TRBD2. The germline V gene encodes CDR1 LGHNA and CDR2 YNFKEQ. Germline trimming cut 3 bases from V and 11 bases from J; bases unmatched to any gene: 20. The CDR3 is made up of 18 amino acids.

This chain uses TRBV5-6 with TRBJ2-7, with 9 bases identical to TRBD2. This CDR3 is built from 14 residues. In germline, CDR1 is SGHDT, CDR2 YYEEEE. The V gene end was trimmed by 3 bases and the J gene end by 8 bases; junction bases not matched to a gene: 9. CDR3 sequence (DNA): TGTGCCAGCAGCTCAGTGGCTAGCGGGGCCCAGCAGTACTTC. Translating it yields CASSSVASGAQQYF.

This clone was counted once. The rearrangement joins TRBV5-1 to TRBJ2-2; 7 positions match TRBD2. This CDR3 is 14 amino acids long. The germline gives CDR1 SGHRS, CDR2 YFSETQ. The junction had 2 bases not matched to a gene; V was cut back by 0 bases and J by 6 bases. The CDR3 DNA reads as TGCGCCAGCAGCTTGGCTAGCGGACCCGGGGAGCTGTTTTTT. Protein sequence: CASSLASGPGELFF.

The rearrangement uses TRBV3-1 (or the pseudogene TRBV3-2) and TRBJ1-6; TRBD1 aligns across 9 bases. CDR3 length equals 15 residues. The trim removed 6 bases at V and 10 bases at J, leaving 10 bases unmatched. Germline V gene sequence: CDR1 LGHDT, CDR2 YNNKEL (reference sequence). For the CDR3, the DNA is TGTGCCAGCAGAGAAGAGGGACAGGGTTTCTCACCCCTCCACTTT. It yields the protein CASREEGQGFSPLHF.

The V and J genes are TRBV5-1 and TRBJ1-5; no clear D gene. This CDR3 contains 13 residues. Germline V lookup: CDR1 SGHRS, CDR2 YFSETQ. Trimming took off 0 bases at V and 5 bases at J, with 6 bases between the two ends. Here the CDR3 reads CASSLAPYQPQHF. In DNA, the CDR3 is TGCGCCAGCAGCTTGGCCCCTTATCAGCCCCAGCATTTT.

V usage is TRBV28 and J usage is TRBJ1-2; a possible D gene is TRBD1 (5 bases). V lost 10 bases to trimming and J lost 7 bases, with 16 bases between them. The CDR3 loop spans 12 amino acids. The germline V gene has CDR1 MDHEN and CDR2 SYDVKM. The CDR3 here is CAIGLTGSGYTF. CDR3 sequence (DNA): TGTGCCATCGGGCTTACAGGATCTGGCTACACCTTC.

The V gene is TRBV19, the J gene TRBJ1-4; D gene uncertain. Trimming removed 4 bases at V and 0 bases at J, with 9 bases between. This CDR3 comprises 15 residues. Germline CDR1 and CDR2: LNHDA and SQIVND (reference sequence). The CDR3 loop reads CASSTGFATNEKLFF. For the CDR3, the DNA is TGTGCCAGTAGTACTGGGTTTGCAACTAATGAAAAACTGTTTTTT.

A single count supports this clone. The V call is TRBV7-7, the J call TRBJ2-2; no clear D gene. Per the germline V gene, CDR1 is SSHAT and CDR2 is FNYEAQ (reference sequence). CDR3 length: 16 residues. Trimming pared 1 base from V and 7 bases from J, leaving 16 bases between. CDR3 region: CASSLVGGQDGGELFF. The CDR3 bases are TGTGCCAGCAGCTTAGTGGGCGGCCAAGACGGCGGGGAGCTGTTTTTT.

The chain combines TRBV18 with TRBJ2-7; maybe TRBD1 (5 bases). Germline V lookup: CDR1 KGHSH, CDR2 LQKENI. Deletions cut 4 bases from V and 5 bases from J, with 12 bases between. CDR3 size: 13 residues. The CDR3 DNA follows: TGTGCCAGCTCACTTTCAGGGCGCGACGAGCAGTACTTC. Its translation: CASSLSGRDEQYF.

The rearrangement joins TRBV19 to TRBJ2-7, with TRBD1 identical over 8 bases. With 5 bases clipped from V and 0 bases from J, the junction kept 6 bases outside the gene matches. CDR1 and CDR2 from the germline V gene are LNHDA and SQIVND (reference sequence). This CDR3 has 15 amino acids. This CDR3 is CASSLRQGFSYEQYF. CDR3 DNA sequence: TGTGCCAGTAGTCTTAGACAGGGGTTCTCCTACGAGCAGTACTTC.

The CDR3 reads CASSSHTAKNIQYF. In nucleotides, the CDR3 is TGTGCCAGCAGTTCCCATACGGCCAAAAACATTCAGTACTTC. This sequence joins TRBV28 and TRBJ2-4; D uncertain. With 4 bases removed from V and 1 base from J, the gap between germline ends came to 8 bases. CDR1 and CDR2 from the germline V gene are MDHEN and SYDVKM. This CDR3 has 14 residues.

The rearrangement uses TRBV6-5 and TRBJ2-3, with unresolved D. CDR3 length: 16 residues. Germline CDR1 reads MNHEY; CDR2 reads SVGAGI. The V gene lost 0 bases and the J gene lost 1 base, with 11 bases spanning the gap. CDR3 in DNA: TGTGCCAGCAGTTACTCGAGTGGCCAGGGCACAGATACGCAGTATTTT. Translation gives CASSYSSGQGTDTQYF.

The table lists this clone with a count of one. The V gene is TRBV12-3 or TRBV12-4, the J gene TRBJ2-1, with D possibly matching TRBD1 (6 bases). This CDR3 is built from 12 residues. Trimming pared 3 bases from V and 7 bases from J, leaving 7 bases between. The CDR3 nucleotides are TGTGCCAGCAGTTTTAGGGGGAATGAGCAGTTCTTC. It yields the protein CASSFRGNEQFF.